The 8 T cell receptor beta chains below come from one sample, sequenced in a study of CD8 T cells in Susac syndrome. RNA, at about 0.45 to 1 ug, was reverse transcribed with random hexamers. TCRdb reprocessed the immunoSEQ multiplex PCR reads with MiXCR, giving one entry per CDR3 protein. The sample yields around 80,000 distinct CDR3 sequences, 95% to 97% seen once. The source material was CD8+ T cells from PBMCs. These receptors were collected from a human donor with Susac syndrome.

This chain uses TRBV28 with TRBJ2-7; the match to TRBD1 covers 9 bases. The CDR3 is made up of 15 amino acids. The germline V gene has CDR1 MDHEN and CDR2 SYDVKM. V lost 3 bases, J lost 6 bases, and 9 bases stayed unmatched. DNA for the CDR3: TGTGCCAGCAGTTTTCGGGGACAGGGTCAACCCGAGCAGTACTTC. As protein: CASSFRGQGQPEQYF. Using reference TRBV28 and TRBJ2-7 for the parts outside the CDR3, the full variable domain is DVKVTQSSRYLVKRTGEKVFLECVQDMDHENMFWYRQDPGLGLRLIYFSYDVKMKEKGDIPEGYSVSREKKERFSLILESASTNQTSMYLCASSFRGQGQPEQYFGPGTRLTVT.

The chain is built from TRBV6-5 and TRBJ2-2; D gene unclear. Germline CDR1 and CDR2: MNHEY and SVGAGI. The length of the CDR3 is 13 residues. V dropped 5 bases and J dropped 4 bases, with 8 bases sitting between them. As DNA, the CDR3 is TGTGCCAGCAGTACAGTGGGCACCGGGGAGCTGTTTTTT. This gives the protein CASSTVGTGELFF.

The gene calls are TRBV19 and TRBJ2-5; the D is unclear. Germline assignment: CDR1 LNHDA and CDR2 SQIVND (reference sequence). This CDR3 spans 12 amino acids. Trimming removed 6 bases at V and 5 bases at J, with 10 bases between. CDR3 amino acids: CASRIRRETQYF. CDR3 nucleotides: TGTGCCAGTAGGATCCGCCGGGAGACCCAGTACTTC.

The chain combines TRBV7-8 with TRBJ2-5, with 12 bases aligning to TRBD2. Losses at the gene ends were 3 bases for V and 5 bases for J; bases not matched to a gene: 10. The CDR3 extends over 17 amino acids. Germline CDR1 and CDR2: SGHVS and FQNEAQ. This chain's CDR3 is CASSFGASGGARETQYF. The CDR3 bases are TGTGCCAGCAGCTTTGGGGCTAGCGGGGGGGCTAGGGAGACCCAGTACTTC.

The CDR3 loop is CASSIKVRWWQETQYF. In DNA form, the CDR3 reads TGTGCCAGTAGTATAAAGGTTCGGTGGTGGCAAGAGACCCAGTACTTC. V is TRBV19 and J is TRBJ2-5, with D unclear. Germline assignment: CDR1 LNHDA and CDR2 SQIVND (reference sequence). Trimming took 2 bases from V and 2 from J, leaving 15 bases between them. This CDR3 region has 16 residues.

The CDR3 is CASSVGGSGELFF. CDR3 coding DNA: TGTGCCAGCAGCGTAGGAGGGTCCGGGGAGCTGTTTTTT. The chain is built from TRBV9 and TRBJ2-2; D may be TRBD2 (5 bases). Germline CDR1 and CDR2: SGDLS and YYNGEE. The CDR3 is 13 residues long. V gave up 0 bases and J gave up 6 bases, with 6 bases separating them.

With regard to this clonotype: The junction and the germline gene differ at one end; a read error may be behind it. The chain couples TRBV29-1 to TRBJ2-3, with 7 bases fitting TRBD2. CDR3 length: 17 residues. CDR1 and CDR2 (germline): SQVTM, ANQGSEA. CDR3 sequence reads: CSVEDWPDINTGTTRDF. The CDR3 nucleotides are TGCAGCGTTGAAGATTGGCCCGACATCAACACCGGGACTACACGAGATTTT.

The gene calls are TRBV27 and TRBJ2-6; D call uncertain. Trimming took off 2 bases at V and 1 base at J, with 9 bases between the two ends. The CDR3 consists of 16 residues. Germline CDR1 MNHEY, CDR2 SMNVEV (reference sequence). CDR3 in amino acids: CASSLLGTSGANVLTF. In nucleotides, the CDR3 is TGTGCCAGCAGTTTACTGGGTACTTCTGGGGCCAACGTCCTGACTTTC. Using reference TRBV27 and TRBJ2-6 for the parts outside the CDR3, the full variable domain is EAQVTQNPRYLITVTGKKLTVTCSQNMNHEYMSWYRQDPGLGLRQIYYSMNVEVTDKGDVPEGYKVSRKEKRNFPLILESPSPNQTSLYFCASSLLGTSGANVLTFGAGSRLTVL.